The clone carrying this T cell receptor beta chain was seen a single time. The CDR3 consists of 15 residues. Germline values: CDR1 SGHRS, CDR2 YFSETQ. With V trimmed by 3 bases and J by 0 bases, 2 bases remained unmatched. These data belong to a study of PD-1 blockade in classical Hodgkin lymphoma. Overall study context: Patients in the cohort were put on intravenous nivolumab, 3 mg/kg every 2 weeks.

In every patient, relapse followed autologous stem cell transplantation, while exposure to brentuximab vedotin differed. Assay: immunoSEQ multiplex PCR; the TCRdb copy retains only in-frame clones and omits some. Here the sample spans fewer than 70,000 clones, approximately 90% being singletons. This rearrangement joins TRBV5-1 to TRBJ2-7; TRBD2 agrees at 11 bases. The clonotype comes from a human donor with classical Hodgkin lymphoma. Source: peripheral blood mononuclear cells (PBMCs), taken before the second cycle of nivolumab. The CDR3 bases are TGCGCCAGCAGCTCCACTAGCGGGAGCTCCTACGAGCAGTACTTC. Its protein product is CASSSTSGSSYEQYF.